This entry is about one TCR beta chain. Its antigen remains unknown. Use of 60 Vbeta and 13 Jbeta primers characterized the PCR. Data came from immunoSEQ multiplex PCR; TCRdb stores just in-frame clones and leaves some out. Here the sample spans 85,000 to 100,000 clones, 60% to 75% being singletons. This specimen belongs to a study of cytomegalovirus exposure and HLA in healthy donors. Notes on the study in general: V- and J-gene trimming in TCR beta was tied to a missense DCLRE1C variant by an analysis performed later.

The CDR3 runs to 18 residues. Trimming left V 4 bases short and J 1 base short, with 21 bases between. Germline V gene data show CDR1 as MGHRA and CDR2 as YSYEKL. This receptor was obtained from a man aged 60-69 years in good health and CMV-seronegative. J is TRBJ2-3 and V is TRBV4-1, with D tentatively TRBD2 (6 bases). Sequencing used PBMCs. CDR3 coding DNA: TGCGCCAGCAGCCTTCCCCCTTCGGCGGGACCCGGCACAGATACGCAGTATTTT. Translating gives CASSLPPSAGPGTDTQYF.